What follows are 14 T cell receptor beta chains derived from one specimen sequenced in a study of Ad26.COV2.S vaccination and SARS-CoV-2 variants. Profiled with immunoSEQ multiplex PCR; TCRdb holds only in-frame clones, not every one. The sample lists approximately 480,000 clones; 70% to 90% were seen once. Stated treatment: some 19 received Ad26.COV2.S at low or high dose, single or two shots; several received placebo; per-sample allocation not given. Each sample was drawn 63 days after the first injection (of vaccine or placebo). Here the sequenced sample was peripheral blood, taken in a trial of Ad26.COV2.S vaccine versus placebo. The receptors originated from a person between 18 and 59 years old who received the Ad26.COV2.S COVID-19 vaccine or a placebo.

The genes are TRBV28 and TRBJ2-7; TRBD2 matches 8 bases. Germline V lookup: CDR1 MDHEN, CDR2 SYDVKM. Trimming cost V 3 bases and J 3 bases; bases outside gene matches: 7. The CDR3 totals 15 residues. CDR3 nucleotides: TGTGCCAGCAGTTTCAGGAGCGGGAGTCTCTACGAGCAGTACTTC. It is translated as CASSFRSGSLYEQYF.

The chain is built from TRBV4-3 and TRBJ1-2, with D uncertain. The V and J ends lost 1 base and 2 bases respectively, with 8 bases between them. CDR1 is LGHNA and CDR2 is YSLEER in the germline V gene. There are 14 residues in the CDR3. The CDR3 loop reads CASSQGHSNYGYTF. The CDR3 DNA follows: TGCGCCAGCAGCCAAGGACACTCCAACTATGGCTACACCTTC.

This chain links TRBV18 with TRBJ2-7, with 11 nucleotides matching TRBD2. The junction had 3 bases not matched to a gene; V was cut back by 2 bases and J by 6 bases. The V gene's germline CDR1 is KGHSH and CDR2 LQKENI. The CDR3 contains 14 residues. This chain's CDR3 is CASSPALAGGEQYF. CDR3 nucleotides: TGTGCCAGCTCACCAGCGCTAGCGGGAGGCGAGCAGTACTTC.

The CDR3 sequence is CASSRDGLAVRLYF. In nucleotides, the CDR3 is TGTGCCAGTAGCCGAGATGGACTAGCGGTAAGGTTGTATTTT. The genes are TRBV19 and TRBJ2-3; 10 nucleotides agree with TRBD2. The CDR3 is 14 residues long. The V gene end was trimmed by 6 bases and the J gene end by 14 bases; junction bases not matched to a gene: 14. Germline V gene data show CDR1 as LNHDA and CDR2 as SQIVND (reference sequence).

J is TRBJ2-7 and V is TRBV19; D is unclear. Germline CDR1 LNHDA, CDR2 SQIVND (reference sequence). With 4 bases removed from V and 0 bases from J, the gap between germline ends came to 10 bases. The CDR3 has 14 amino acids. In DNA form, the CDR3 reads TGTGCCAGTAGTAACCTGGACCTCTCCTACGAGCAGTACTTC. Amino acids: CASSNLDLSYEQYF.

This clone was seen many times. This chain uses TRBV5-1 with TRBJ2-3; 8 bases match TRBD2. Germline loops: CDR1 SGHRS, CDR2 YFSETQ. This CDR3 comprises 14 residues. V was pared by 4 bases and J by 6 bases, with 7 bases of the junction left unmatched. In DNA form, the CDR3 reads TGCGCCAGCAGCGCGGGACTAGATTATGATACGCAGTATTTT. Translating gives CASSAGLDYDTQYF.

V and J are TRBV7-6 and TRBJ1-6; D is unclear. There are 15 residues in the CDR3. Germline CDR1 is SGHVS and CDR2 is FNYEAQ. V lost 5 bases, J lost 6 bases, and 14 bases lay in between. CDR3: CASSPNLGVNSPLHF. CDR3 DNA: TGTGCCAGCAGCCCCAATCTCGGGGTTAATTCACCCCTCCACTTT.

The J gene is TRBJ2-7, the V gene TRBV19; D perhaps matches TRBD2 (6 bases). In germline, CDR1 is LNHDA, CDR2 SQIVND (reference sequence). The CDR3 contains 13 residues. V shed 5 bases and J shed 8 bases, with 16 bases lying between them. CDR3 DNA: TGTGCCAGTAGTTCCTCGAGGACTACGAAGCAGTACTTC. This codes for CASSSSRTTKQYF.

This chain connects TRBV24-1 to TRBJ2-7, with a tentative D call TRBD2 (5 bases). V was pared by 9 bases and J by 0 bases, with 11 bases between. Germline CDR1 KGHDR, CDR2 SFDVKD. This CDR3 comprises 13 residues. In DNA form, the CDR3 reads TGTGCCACCCAAAAGGACTTCTCCTACGAGCAGTACTTC. It encodes CATQKDFSYEQYF.

The gene calls are TRBV5-4 and TRBJ1-1; D might be TRBD1 (6 bases). V was pared by 0 bases and J by 4 bases, with 7 bases between. Germline V gene data show CDR1 as SGHNT and CDR2 as YYREEE (reference sequence). The CDR3 extends over 13 amino acids. The CDR3 region has the DNA TGTGCCAGCAGCTTGGACAGGGCCACTGAAGCTTTCTTT. It yields the protein CASSLDRATEAFF.

The rearrangement links TRBV12-3 or TRBV12-4 to TRBJ1-4; TRBD1 is a possible D gene (6 bases). The CDR3 runs 13 residues. With 6 bases removed from V and 7 bases from J, the gap between germline ends came to 12 bases. The CDR3 loop reads CASRTGFGEKLFF. The DNA of the CDR3 is TGTGCCAGCAGGACAGGATTTGGTGAAAAACTGTTTTTT.

The chain has TRBV12-3 or TRBV12-4 and TRBJ2-7; no clear D. The ends were cut back, 5 bases at V and 0 bases at J, with 5 bases in the middle. The CDR3 is 12 residues long. This CDR3 reads CASSTASYEQYF. CDR3 nucleotides: TGTGCCAGCAGTACAGCCTCCTACGAGCAGTACTTC.

The chain carries TRBV19 and TRBJ1-4; D is unclear. Trimming cost V 3 bases and J 5 bases, with 7 bases left between them. The CDR3 length is 13 residues. Looked up from germline, CDR1 is LNHDA and CDR2 is SQIVND (reference sequence). The CDR3 DNA follows: TGTGCCAGTAGTATGGTACGGAATGAAAAACTGTTTTTT. It encodes CASSMVRNEKLFF.

The chain couples TRBV19 to TRBJ1-2; 10 positions match TRBD1. V shed 5 bases, J shed 4 bases, and the junction held 10 bases outside the gene matches. The CDR3 covers 16 residues. Germline-derived CDR1 and CDR2 are LNHDA and SQIVND (reference sequence). The CDR3, as DNA: TGTGCCAGTAGTCCACGACCGGGACAGGGGCCCTATGGCTACACCTTC. Amino acid sequence: CASSPRPGQGPYGYTF. The full variable domain, rest sourced from reference TRBV19 and TRBJ1-2, is DGGITQSPKYLFRKEGQNVTLSCEQNLNHDAMYWYRQDPGQGLRLIYYSQIVNDFQKGDIAEGYSVSREKKESFPLTVTSAQKNPTAFYLCASSPRPGQGPYGYTFGSGTRLTVV.